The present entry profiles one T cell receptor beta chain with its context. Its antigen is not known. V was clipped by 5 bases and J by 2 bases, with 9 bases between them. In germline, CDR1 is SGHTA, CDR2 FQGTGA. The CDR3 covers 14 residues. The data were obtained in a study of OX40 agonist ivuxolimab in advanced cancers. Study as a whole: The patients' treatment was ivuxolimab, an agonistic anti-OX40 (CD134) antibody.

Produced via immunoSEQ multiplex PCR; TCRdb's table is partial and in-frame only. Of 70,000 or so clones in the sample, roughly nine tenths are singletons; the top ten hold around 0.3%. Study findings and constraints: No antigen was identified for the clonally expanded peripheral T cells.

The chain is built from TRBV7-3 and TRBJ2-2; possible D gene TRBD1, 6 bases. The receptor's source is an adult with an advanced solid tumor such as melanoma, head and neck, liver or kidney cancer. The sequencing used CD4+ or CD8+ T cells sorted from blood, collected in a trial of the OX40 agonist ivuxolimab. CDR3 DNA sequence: TGTGCCAGCAGCCCGGGACACAACACCGGGGAGCTGTTTTTT. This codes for CASSPGHNTGELFF.